These 12 T cell receptor beta chains were all obtained from the same sample, sequenced in a study of T cells in lung cancer brain metastases. The assay was immunoSEQ multiplex PCR, and TCRdb's table has in-frame clones only and misses some. The table records a few thousand clones, around nine tenths of them present only once. The source material was tumor tissue from the primary lung tumor. These receptors came from a man between 65 and 80 years old with non-small cell lung cancer.

The chain is built from TRBV30 and TRBJ2-3; possibly TRBD2 for D (6 bases). CDR1 is GTSNPN and CDR2 is SVGIG in the germline V gene (reference sequence). The CDR3 has 14 residues. The V gene lost 4 bases and the J gene lost 6 bases, with 17 bases spanning the gap. The CDR3 DNA reads TGTGCCTGGAACGCGGGAAGGATCGCCGATACGCAGTATTTT. Translating it yields CAWNAGRIADTQYF.

This chain joins TRBV27 and TRBJ2-3; TRBD1 agrees at 9 bases. Germline assignment: CDR1 MNHEY and CDR2 SMNVEV (reference sequence). This CDR3 is built from 13 residues. The V and J ends lost 7 bases and 6 bases, in that order; junction bases with no gene match: 5. CDR3 nucleotides: TGTGCCAGCATGGACAGGGGCGGGGATACGCAGTATTTT. Its translation is CASMDRGGDTQYF.

This chain links TRBV6-5 with TRBJ1-1; D is ambiguous. The CDR3 runs to 13 residues. V shed 0 bases and J shed 5 bases, with 7 bases lying between them. Germline V gene sequence: CDR1 MNHEY, CDR2 SVGAGI. The CDR3 coding sequence is TGTGCCAGCAGTTACTCTGGCGGGACTGAAGCTTTCTTT. The encoded protein is CASSYSGGTEAFF.

The chain joins TRBV5-8 to TRBJ1-3; the D is unclear. There are 12 residues in the CDR3. V lost 2 bases and J 0 bases, leaving 0 bases between the germline ends. Germline CDR1 and CDR2: SGHTS and YDEGEE. The CDR3 region has the DNA TGTGCCAGCAGCTTCTCTGGAAACACCATATATTTT. This codes for CASSFSGNTIYF.

V is TRBV19 and J is TRBJ1-3, with 8 bases aligning to TRBD1. CDR1 is LNHDA, CDR2 SQIVND, per germline (reference sequence). The trim removed 10 bases at V and 0 bases at J, leaving 11 bases unmatched. The CDR3 is 16 residues long. DNA of the CDR3: TGTGCCATCCGGACAGGGAAGGGAAGCTCTGGAAACACCATATATTTT. This encodes CAIRTGKGSSGNTIYF. The full variable domain, in which reference TRBV19 and TRBJ1-3 provide the parts outside the CDR3, is DGGITQSPKYLFRKEGQNVTLSCEQNLNHDAMYWYRQDPGQGLRLIYYSQIVNDFQKGDIAEGYSVSREKKESFPLTVTSAQKNPTAFYLCAIRTGKGSSGNTIYFGEGSWLTVV.

This chain links TRBV6-1 with TRBJ1-2; D possibly corresponds to TRBD1 (5 bases). From germline, CDR1 is MNHNS and CDR2 SASEGT. The CDR3 contains 13 residues. V lost 3 bases to trimming and J lost 5 bases, with 10 bases between them. The CDR3 nucleotides read TGTGCCAGCAGTGACAGGAGGACATATGGCTACACCTTC. Translation: CASSDRRTYGYTF.

The chain uses TRBV29-1 and TRBJ2-3, with no clear D. V lost 4 bases, J lost 6 bases, and 8 bases lay in between. The CDR3 has 11 residues. CDR1 is SQVTM, CDR2 ANQGSEA, per germline. The CDR3 loop reads CSVGGSDTQYF. Written as DNA, the CDR3 is TGCAGCGTTGGGGGTTCGGATACGCAGTATTTT.

V usage is TRBV5-1 and J usage is TRBJ1-4, with no clear D. Trimming left V 4 bases short and J 4 bases short, with 14 bases between. Germline V lookup: CDR1 SGHRS, CDR2 YFSETQ. The CDR3 length is 15 residues. The CDR3 DNA reads as TGCGCCAGCAGCCGCCCGGAAGGCAATAATGAAAAACTGTTTTTT. Protein sequence: CASSRPEGNNEKLFF. The full variable domain, completed using reference TRBV5-1 and TRBJ1-4, is KAGVTQTPRYLIKTRGQQVTLSCSPISGHRSVSWYQQTPGQGLQFLFEYFSETQRNKGNFPGRFSGRQFSNSRSEMNVSTLELGDSALYLCASSRPEGNNEKLFFGSGTQLSVL.

The chain recombines TRBV20-1 with TRBJ1-2, with unresolved D. Germline CDR1 reads DFQATT; CDR2 reads SNEGSKA (reference sequence). This CDR3 is built from 9 residues. V lost 4 bases and J lost 3, with 0 bases in between. CDR3 DNA: TGCAGTGCTAACTATGGCTACACCTTC. This encodes CSANYGYTF.

The chain has TRBV9 and TRBJ2-7, with a weak D call TRBD1 (5 bases). This CDR3 is built from 15 residues. The germline V gene encodes CDR1 SGDLS and CDR2 YYNGEE. Between the trimmed V and J ends, which lost 2 bases and 3 bases, there was a span of 15 bases. The CDR3 region is CASSVGQEVVYEQYF. Here the CDR3 DNA reads TGTGCCAGCAGCGTGGGGCAGGAAGTAGTCTACGAGCAGTACTTC.

This clone is termed large. This specimen includes other DNA sequences encoding the same CDR3. The chain uses TRBV30 and TRBJ2-7, with D hard to call. Germline CDR1 reads GTSNPN; CDR2 reads SVGIG (reference sequence). The CDR3 extends over 14 amino acids. Trimming left V 0 bases short and J 7 bases short, with 16 bases between. Here the CDR3 reads CAWSVGRFLREQYF. DNA of the CDR3: TGTGCCTGGAGTGTAGGGCGGTTCCTACGAGAGCAGTACTTC.

This clone was counted only a few times. The genes are TRBV27 and TRBJ2-7, with 7 bases fitting TRBD2. This CDR3 has 17 residues. Trimming at V came to 3 bases and at J to 7 bases, leaving 18 bases not matched to a gene. CDR1 MNHEY and CDR2 SMNVEV come from the germline V gene (reference sequence). CDR3 residues: CASSLVPGATSAWEQYF. The CDR3 region has the DNA TGTGCCAGCAGTTTGGTGCCGGGAGCAACTAGCGCCTGGGAGCAGTACTTC.